A single sample gave rise to the 12 T cell receptor beta chains below, sequenced in a study of shared clonotypes between healthy human individuals. Sequencing used immunoSEQ multiplex PCR; TCRdb keeps in-frame clones, though not all of them. The sample gives about 2.4 million clones, 90% to 95% of which show up once; about 0.39% is in the top ten. Sequencing was performed on naive CD4+ T cells from PBMCs. This sample's subset: CD45RA+ positively selected. The receptors were sampled from a man younger than 35 in good health. Some clones in this sample may be carry-over from other donors' samples.

This clone was counted between two and nine times. The V and J genes are TRBV6-1 and TRBJ2-2; TRBD2 agrees at 14 bases. The CDR3 loop spans 15 amino acids. V dropped 4 bases and J dropped 6; count of bases not matched to a gene: 1. Germline-derived CDR1 and CDR2 are MNHNS and SASEGT. CDR3 region: CASSAGLAGAGELFF. CDR3 coding DNA: TGTGCCAGCAGTGCGGGACTAGCGGGAGCCGGGGAGCTGTTTTTT.

The chain uses TRBV18 and TRBJ1-6; D not certain. Germline loops: CDR1 KGHSH, CDR2 LQKENI. This CDR3 spans 15 amino acids. Trimming left V 3 bases short and J 5 bases short, with 11 bases between. Here the CDR3 reads CASSPQGGDNSPLHF. CDR3 DNA: TGTGCCAGCTCACCTCAAGGAGGAGATAATTCACCCCTCCACTTT. The entire variable domain, with the rest obtained from reference TRBV18 and TRBJ1-6, is as follows: NAGVMQNPRHLVRRRGQEARLRCSPMKGHSHVYWYRQLPEEGLKFMVYLQKENIIDESGMPKERFSAEFPKEGPSILRIQQVVRGDSAAYFCASSPQGGDNSPLHFGNGTRLTVT.

Regarding this clone: The sample holds other DNA sequences that translate to the same CDR3. The rearrangement joins TRBV28 to TRBJ1-5; D is uncertain. This CDR3 has 13 residues. CDR1 is MDHEN and CDR2 is SYDVKM in the germline V gene. Trimming pared 3 bases from V and 4 bases from J, leaving 7 bases between. The CDR3 region is CASSLSQNQPQHF. The CDR3 nucleotides are TGTGCCAGCAGTTTGTCCCAAAATCAGCCCCAGCATTTT.

The V call is TRBV5-5, the J call TRBJ2-7, with TRBD1 matching 7 bases. The germline CDR1 and CDR2 sequences are SGHKS and YYEKEE (reference sequence). V lost 7 bases and J lost 3; bases outside the gene matches: 4. This CDR3 comprises 12 residues. The CDR3 nucleotides read TGTGCCAGCTCGACAGGGATCTACGAGCAGTACTTC. It yields the protein CASSTGIYEQYF. Complete variable domain (other parts from reference TRBV5-5 and TRBJ2-7): DAGVTQSPTHLIKTRGQQVTLRCSPISGHKSVSWYQQVLGQGPQFIFQYYEKEERGRGNFPDRFSARQFPNYSSELNVNALLLGDSALYLCASSTGIYEQYFGPGTRLTVT.

The V and J genes are TRBV29-1 and TRBJ2-5; D is uncertain. From germline, CDR1 is SQVTM and CDR2 ANQGSEA. Trimming removed 4 bases at V and 5 bases at J, with 5 bases between. The CDR3 covers 10 residues. The CDR3 nucleotides are TGCAGCGTTGGGTGGGAGACCCAGTACTTC. It is translated as CSVGWETQYF.

V usage is TRBV7-2 and J usage is TRBJ2-3, with 10 bases matching TRBD2. The CDR3 is 15 residues long. Trimming took 2 bases from V and 4 from J; bases not matched to a gene: 3. The germline V gene has CDR1 SGHTA and CDR2 FQGNSA. The CDR3: CASSLRAGGSDTQYF. The CDR3 DNA follows: TGTGCCAGCAGCTTAAGAGCGGGAGGGTCAGATACGCAGTATTTT.

This clone was recorded a few times. The J gene is TRBJ1-1, the V gene TRBV2; 8 bases agree with TRBD1. V lost 4 bases, J lost 5 bases, and 6 bases stayed unmatched. This CDR3 contains 14 residues. From germline, CDR1 is SNHLY and CDR2 FYNNEI. The CDR3 DNA reads as TGTGCCAGCAGTGTTCGACAGGGGATGACTGAAGCTTTCTTT. The encoded protein is CASSVRQGMTEAFF.

The chain uses TRBV6-4 and TRBJ1-6; unclear D gene. Germline CDR1 reads MRHNA; CDR2 reads SNTAGT. V was shortened by 2 bases and J by 6 bases, with 5 bases between the two germline ends. The CDR3 sequence is 13 residues long. The CDR3 here is CASSDVVNSPLHF. The DNA of the CDR3 is TGTGCCAGCAGTGACGTGGTTAATTCACCCCTCCACTTT.

This clone was seen just once. The chain has TRBV19 and TRBJ1-1; D is possibly TRBD1 (5 bases). This CDR3 spans 15 amino acids. Deletions cut 5 bases from V and 4 bases from J, with 17 bases between. Germline values: CDR1 LNHDA, CDR2 SQIVND (reference sequence). CDR3 loop: CASSDRTGGGTEAFF. In nucleotides, the CDR3 is TGTGCCAGTAGTGATCGGACCGGGGGAGGCACTGAAGCTTTCTTT.

This sequence joins TRBV4-3 and TRBJ2-7, with D perhaps TRBD2 (6 bases). Germline values: CDR1 LGHNA, CDR2 YSLEER. The V end lost 0 bases, the J end lost 2 bases, and 17 bases lay between the germline ends. The CDR3 extends over 17 amino acids. The CDR3 DNA is TGCGCCAGCAGCCAAGATCCCGCGGGGATGATTGCCTACGAGCAGTACTTC. It codes for CASSQDPAGMIAYEQYF.

The chain combines TRBV10-2 with TRBJ2-1; 14 bases fit TRBD2. The CDR3 sequence is 16 residues long. The ends lost 5 bases at V and 9 bases at J; junction bases unmatched: 9. Germline assignment: CDR1 WSHSY and CDR2 SAAADI. The CDR3 is CASSLGLAGVRAEQFF. The CDR3 DNA follows: TGCGCCAGCAGTCTGGGACTAGCGGGAGTACGAGCTGAGCAGTTCTTC.

This chain connects TRBV30 to TRBJ2-7; TRBD1 agrees at 8 bases. V was clipped by 3 bases and J by 5 bases; unmatched bases: 12. There are 15 residues in the CDR3. Germline V gives CDR1 GTSNPN, CDR2 SVGIG (reference sequence). CDR3 nucleotide sequence: TGTGCCTGGAGGAGGGTTGACAGGGGAGCGCACGAGCAGTACTTC. It specifies CAWRRVDRGAHEQYF.